The table lists the clone carrying this T cell receptor (beta chain) with a few counts. The data stem from a study of patients and donors after allogeneic stem cell transplantation. Each CDR3 protein is one row after TCRdb ran MiXCR on the RT-PCR reads. The sample gives roughly 880,000 distinct CDR3 sequences, roughly 17% of which show up once; 5% to 7.5% is in the top ten. The germline V gene has CDR1 SQVTM and CDR2 ANQGSEA. The CDR3 has 17 residues. J lost 4 bases, V lost 5 bases, and 19 bases had no gene match. Input material: blood, either unsorted or a sorted T cell fraction (not recorded which). The chain couples TRBV29-1 to TRBJ1-1; the match to TRBD1 covers 7 bases. This TCR was recovered from a human donor who was either an allogeneic HSCT recipient or a stem cell or donor lymphocyte infusion donor (not recorded which). It is not recorded whose cells these are; they may come from a transplant donor. The CDR3 coding sequence is TGCAGCGTTAGGATGGGACAGCAGGTAGGTTGGGGCACTGAAGCTTTCTTT. Protein sequence: CSVRMGQQVGWGTEAFF.